Presented here are 30 T cell receptor beta chains from one specimen sequenced in a study of cytomegalovirus exposure and HLA in healthy donors. Assay used: immunoSEQ multiplex PCR; TCRdb lists only in-frame clones, some missing. Here the sample spans roughly 180,000 clones, roughly nine tenths being singletons. The sequencing input was PBMCs. These receptors were obtained from a man aged 25-45 years in good health and CMV-seropositive.

V and J are TRBV11-3 and TRBJ2-1, with 8 positions matching TRBD1. V was clipped by 4 bases and J by 6 bases; unmatched bases: 2. Germline-derived CDR1 and CDR2 are SGHNT and YENEEA. The CDR3 sequence is 13 residues long. The CDR3 here is CASSSDRANEQFF. For the CDR3, the DNA is TGTGCCAGCAGCTCGGACAGGGCCAATGAGCAGTTCTTC.

V gene TRBV5-1 combines with J gene TRBJ2-7, with D unclear. The length of the CDR3 is 16 residues. V lost 0 bases to trimming and J lost 2 bases, with 15 bases between them. Per germline, CDR1 SGHRS and CDR2 YFSETQ. CDR3 protein: CASSLDLRPNPYEQYF. CDR3 nucleotide sequence: TGCGCCAGCAGCTTGGATCTTCGACCAAACCCCTACGAGCAGTACTTC.

The chain has TRBV25-1 and TRBJ1-2; 7 positions match TRBD1. Trimming at V came to 5 bases and at J to 2 bases, leaving 8 bases not matched to a gene. The V gene's germline CDR1 is MGHDK and CDR2 SYGVNS. The CDR3 has 15 amino acids. The CDR3: CASSRMGTANYGYTF. The DNA for the CDR3 is TGTGCCAGCAGTAGAATGGGGACAGCGAACTATGGCTACACCTTC.

This chain joins TRBV7-2 and TRBJ2-2, with a possible D match to TRBD2 (5 bases). V shed 5 bases and J shed 7 bases, with 8 bases lying between them. The CDR3 consists of 12 residues. The germline V gene encodes CDR1 SGHTA and CDR2 FQGNSA. In nucleotides, the CDR3 is TGTGCCAGCAGCCCCGAGGGCGGGGAGCTGTTTTTT. Protein product: CASSPEGGELFF.

This sequence joins TRBV28 and TRBJ2-7, with D hard to call. This CDR3 spans 11 amino acids. CDR1 MDHEN and CDR2 SYDVKM come from the germline V gene. The V end was cut by 2 bases, the J end by 6 bases, with 5 bases between. CDR3 in amino acids: CASSLKLEQYF. The CDR3 bases are TGTGCCAGCAGTTTAAAACTCGAGCAGTACTTC.

The chain combines TRBV4-1 with TRBJ2-7; D call uncertain. Germline V gene lookup returns CDR1 MGHRA and CDR2 YSYEKL. The CDR3 runs 13 residues. The V gene lost 0 bases and the J gene lost 4 bases, with 7 bases spanning the gap. The CDR3 spells CASSQDVRYEQYF. The CDR3 coding sequence is TGCGCCAGCAGCCAAGATGTACGATACGAGCAGTACTTC.

The chain recombines TRBV13 with TRBJ1-2; D may be TRBD1 (6 bases). With 5 bases removed from V and 5 bases from J, the gap between germline ends came to 15 bases. The CDR3 contains 14 residues. Germline CDR1 and CDR2: PRHDT and FYEKMQ (reference sequence). The CDR3 is CASSPRGAGYGYTF. CDR3 sequence (DNA): TGTGCCAGCAGCCCGCGGGGGGCTGGGTATGGCTACACCTTC.

The chain recombines TRBV2 with TRBJ1-2; TRBD1 aligns across 7 bases. Germline values: CDR1 SNHLY, CDR2 FYNNEI. This CDR3 is built from 13 residues. Trimming took 5 bases from V and 2 from J; bases not matched to a gene: 2. The CDR3 sequence: CASSLQGNYGYTF. CDR3 DNA: TGTGCCAGCAGTCTACAGGGGAACTATGGCTACACCTTC.

In this sample, this clone turned up once. V gene TRBV5-7 combines with J gene TRBJ2-7; TRBD1 matches 7 bases. TRBV5-7 qualifies as an ORF whose function is uncertain. The CDR3 has 14 residues. V trimming: 4 bases; J trimming: 2 bases; junction bases outside the gene matches: 6. Here the CDR3 DNA reads TGTGCCAGCAGCCCGACAGGGATTGCCTACGAGCAGTACTTC. Translated, it gives CASSPTGIAYEQYF.

This chain links TRBV9 with TRBJ2-1; TRBD1 matches 8 bases. J gave up 3 bases and V 3 bases, and 11 bases lay outside the gene matches. Germline CDR1 and CDR2: SGDLS and YYNGEE. This CDR3 spans 17 amino acids. CDR3 nucleotide sequence: TGTGCCAGCAGCGACGGGACAGGCAATTCCTACTACAATGAGCAGTTCTTC. Its translation is CASSDGTGNSYYNEQFF.

In its sample, this clone was seen many times. The V and J genes are TRBV30 and TRBJ1-1, with D hard to call. Trimming left V 3 bases short and J 0 bases short, with 8 bases between. CDR3 size: 13 residues. CDR1 is GTSNPN, CDR2 SVGIG, per germline (reference sequence). The CDR3 sequence is CAWSDEMNTEAFF. CDR3 DNA sequence: TGTGCCTGGAGCGACGAAATGAACACTGAAGCTTTCTTT.

V gene TRBV4-1 combines with J gene TRBJ2-7; 7 nucleotides agree with TRBD1. The CDR3 spans 17 residues. Trimming took 2 bases from V and 5 from J; bases not matched to a gene: 15. Germline lookup yields CDR1 MGHRA and CDR2 YSYEKL. The CDR3 region has the DNA TGCGCCAGCAGCCAACCCTTTCGCGACAGGGAAAACGACGAGCAGTACTTC. It yields the protein CASSQPFRDRENDEQYF.

The chain uses TRBV25-1 and TRBJ1-5; TRBD1 is a possible D gene (5 bases). The CDR3 extends over 13 amino acids. In germline, CDR1 is MGHDK, CDR2 SYGVNS. V was trimmed by 5 bases and J by 7 bases, leaving 12 bases between them. CDR3 sequence: CASSPGTGQPQHF. The DNA of the CDR3 is TGTGCCAGCAGTCCAGGGACGGGGCAGCCCCAGCATTTT. The full variable domain, rest sourced from reference TRBV25-1 and TRBJ1-5, is EADIYQTPRYLVIGTGKKITLECSQTMGHDKMYWYQQDPGMELHLIHYSYGVNSTEKGDLSSESTVSRIRTEHFPLTLESARPSHTSQYLCASSPGTGQPQHFGDGTRLSIL.

This clone was detected only a few times. The V and J genes are TRBV4-1 and TRBJ1-6; no definite D call. The germline CDR1 and CDR2 sequences are MGHRA and YSYEKL. V was shortened by 0 bases and J by 5 bases, with 11 bases between the two germline ends. The CDR3 is 16 residues long. DNA of the CDR3: TGCGCCAGCAGCCAAGATCCCGGGGTAAATAATTCACCCCTCCACTTT. Protein: CASSQDPGVNNSPLHF.

The rearrangement links TRBV28 to TRBJ1-3; no definite D call. Germline CDR1 is MDHEN and CDR2 is SYDVKM. Trimming left V 3 bases short and J 3 bases short, with 15 bases between. The CDR3 extends over 16 amino acids. The CDR3 region is CASSFGRNTLGNTIYF. CDR3 sequence (DNA): TGTGCCAGCAGTTTCGGACGGAACACTCTTGGAAACACCATATATTTT.

V usage is TRBV5-6 and J usage is TRBJ1-2; a weak D match, TRBD1 (6 bases). From germline, CDR1 is SGHDT and CDR2 YYEEEE. The CDR3 spans 15 residues. V was shortened by 1 base and J by 8 bases, with 18 bases between the two germline ends. As DNA, the CDR3 is TGTGCCAGCAGCTTGAGCTTCGCGGGGGCGATAGGCTACACCTTC. Translating gives CASSLSFAGAIGYTF.

This chain links TRBV19 with TRBJ2-7; 12 bases align to TRBD1. The CDR3 extends over 16 amino acids. The germline gives CDR1 LNHDA, CDR2 SQIVND (reference sequence). V was clipped by 2 bases and J by 5 bases; unmatched bases: 7. In DNA form, the CDR3 reads TGTGCCAGTAGTATATCTGGGACAGGGGGCTTCGACGAGCAGTACTTC. Its translation: CASSISGTGGFDEQYF.

The chain couples TRBV27 to TRBJ2-7; weak D call: TRBD1 (6 bases). This CDR3 is 14 amino acids long. Trimming pared 7 bases from V and 2 bases from J, leaving 15 bases between. CDR1 is MNHEY, CDR2 SMNVEV, per germline (reference sequence). The chain's CDR3 is CASTTPGATYEQYF. The CDR3, as DNA: TGTGCCAGCACCACCCCAGGGGCGACCTACGAGCAGTACTTC.

This sequence joins TRBV9 and TRBJ2-7; 11 bases match TRBD2. The CDR3 extends over 15 amino acids. J gave up 3 bases and V 2 bases, and 4 bases lay outside the gene matches. Germline V gene sequence: CDR1 SGDLS, CDR2 YYNGEE. CDR3 loop: CASSVGLAEGYEQYF. DNA for the CDR3: TGTGCCAGCAGCGTGGGACTAGCGGAGGGCTACGAGCAGTACTTC.

This clone appeared a single time. The chain is built from TRBV4-1 and TRBJ2-2; D gene unclear. The CDR3 is made up of 13 amino acids. The V gene's germline CDR1 is MGHRA and CDR2 YSYEKL. V lost 3 bases and J 8 bases, leaving 10 bases between the germline ends. The CDR3 nucleotides are TGCGCCAGCAGCCAGATCAGTGAGGGGGAGCTGTTTTTT. This translates into CASSQISEGELFF.

V usage is TRBV25-1 and J usage is TRBJ2-5; D unresolved. Germline assignment: CDR1 MGHDK and CDR2 SYGVNS. The CDR3 contains 14 residues. With 4 bases removed from V and 4 bases from J, the gap between germline ends came to 13 bases. The CDR3: CASSGFKGRETQYF. For the CDR3, the DNA is TGTGCCAGCAGTGGCTTTAAGGGTAGAGAGACCCAGTACTTC. The variable domain in full, with the rest retrieved from reference TRBV25-1 and TRBJ2-5, is EADIYQTPRYLVIGTGKKITLECSQTMGHDKMYWYQQDPGMELHLIHYSYGVNSTEKGDLSSESTVSRIRTEHFPLTLESARPSHTSQYLCASSGFKGRETQYFGPGTRLLVL.

This chain uses TRBV7-2 with TRBJ1-6; D is perhaps TRBD1 (6 bases). The length of the CDR3 is 15 residues. V dropped 1 base and J dropped 10 bases, with 14 bases sitting between them. Germline V gene lookup returns CDR1 SGHTA and CDR2 FQGNSA. The CDR3 reads CASSLESGVQSPLHF. The CDR3 DNA reads as TGTGCCAGCAGCTTAGAATCAGGGGTACAGTCACCCCTCCACTTT.

The chain has TRBV14 and TRBJ1-1; D is ambiguous. The CDR3 is made up of 14 amino acids. Trimming took 1 base from V and 4 from J, leaving 10 bases between them. Looked up from germline, CDR1 is SGHDN and CDR2 is FVKESK. For the CDR3, the DNA is TGTGCCAGCAGCCAAGTTCTGGACGGCACTGAAGCTTTCTTT. Its translation: CASSQVLDGTEAFF.

The chain has TRBV7-6 and TRBJ2-7; possibly TRBD1 for D (5 bases). The germline V and J ends were trimmed by 1 base and 4 bases, with 14 bases remaining between them. The CDR3 runs 15 residues. CDR1 is SGHVS and CDR2 is FNYEAQ in the germline V gene. CDR3 residues: CASSLGGPVGYEQYF. For the CDR3, the DNA is TGTGCCAGCAGCTTAGGGGGCCCCGTGGGGTACGAGCAGTACTTC.

The rearrangement links TRBV5-1 to TRBJ1-1; TRBD1 matches at 7 bases. The V and J ends lost 4 bases and 2 bases, in that order; junction bases with no gene match: 5. The CDR3 consists of 14 residues. Per the germline V gene, CDR1 is SGHRS and CDR2 is YFSETQ. The CDR3 protein is CASSPGTANTEAFF. The CDR3 DNA reads TGCGCCAGCAGCCCCGGGACAGCAAACACTGAAGCTTTCTTT.

The gene calls are TRBV11-3 and TRBJ2-7, with TRBD1 matching 8 bases. V gave up 1 base and J gave up 7 bases; unmatched junction bases: 6. This CDR3 spans 14 amino acids. Germline V lookup: CDR1 SGHNT, CDR2 YENEEA. The CDR3 sequence: CASSLGQGAQEQYF. The CDR3 DNA sequence: TGTGCCAGCAGCTTAGGGCAGGGGGCGCAAGAGCAGTACTTC.

In this sample, this clone turned up a few times. The chain uses TRBV4-3 and TRBJ2-3; D unclear. This CDR3 comprises 15 residues. Germline CDR1 and CDR2: LGHNA and YSLEER. V was pared by 4 bases and J by 6 bases, with 17 bases between. This CDR3 is CASSPGRPSLDTQYF. The CDR3 DNA follows: TGCGCCAGCAGCCCGGGCAGGCCCTCTCTCGATACGCAGTATTTT.

The gene calls are TRBV13 and TRBJ1-2, with TRBD1 matching 9 bases. The CDR3 extends over 17 amino acids. Germline-derived CDR1 and CDR2 are PRHDT and FYEKMQ (reference sequence). The ends lost 5 bases at V and 0 bases at J; junction bases unmatched: 10. The CDR3 region is CASSERVGDRANYGYTF. The CDR3 coding sequence is TGTGCCAGCAGCGAAAGGGTAGGGGACAGGGCTAACTATGGCTACACCTTC. The full variable domain, in which reference TRBV13 and TRBJ1-2 provide the parts outside the CDR3, is AAGVIQSPRHLIKEKRETATLKCYPIPRHDTVYWYQQGPGQDPQFLISFYEKMQSDKGSIPDRFSAQQFSDYHSELNMSSLELGDSALYFCASSERVGDRANYGYTFGSGTRLTVV.

The V call is TRBV7-6, the J call TRBJ2-3, with 8 bases that match TRBD2. CDR3 length: 15 residues. The ends lost 5 bases at V and 2 bases at J; junction bases unmatched: 6. The germline V gene has CDR1 SGHVS and CDR2 FNYEAQ. This CDR3 reads CASSIGGGPTDTQYF. CDR3 nucleotide sequence: TGTGCCAGCAGCATCGGGGGGGGGCCCACAGATACGCAGTATTTT.

This clone was observed a few times. The CDR3 coding sequence is TGCAGCTCCCCCGGACAGTTGGCAGATACGCAGTATTTT. This gives the protein CSSPGQLADTQYF. V gene TRBV29-1 combines with J gene TRBJ2-3; possibly TRBD1 for D (6 bases). Looked up from germline, CDR1 is SQVTM and CDR2 is ANQGSEA. The CDR3 loop spans 13 amino acids. The V end lost 8 bases, the J end lost 4 bases, and 16 bases lay between the germline ends.